A single sample is the source of the 4 T cell receptor beta chains below, sequenced in a study of control samples from healthy donors and cancer patients. Only in-frame clones appear in the TCRdb table, and some are missing; sequencing was by immunoSEQ multiplex PCR. Of roughly 150,000 clones listed, 93% are singletons. The specimen sequenced was blood. The receptors here all came from a man in his fifties in good health.

Notes on this clone: A read error may produce the germline difference seen at one junction end. The chain combines TRBV7-2 with TRBJ2-7, with 14 bases fitting TRBD2. Per germline, CDR1 SGHTA and CDR2 FQGNSA. This CDR3 has 13 amino acids. The CDR3 is CASSAGTSGSKDF. Here the CDR3 DNA reads TGTGCCAGCAGCGCCGGGACTAGCGGGAGTAAGGACTTC. The whole variable domain, remainder taken from reference TRBV7-2 and TRBJ2-7, is GAGVSQSPSNKVTEKGKDVELRCDPISGHTALYWYRQSLGQGLEFLIYFQGNSAPDKSGLPSDRFSAERTGGSVSTLTIQRTQQEDSAVYLCASSAGTSGSKDFGPGTRLTVT.

The J gene is TRBJ1-5, the V gene TRBV9; D gene uncertain. CDR1 and CDR2 from the germline V gene are SGDLS and YYNGEE. This CDR3 spans 13 amino acids. V lost 0 bases and J lost 3, with 4 bases in between. CDR3: CASSVGDNQPQHF. Here the CDR3 DNA reads TGTGCCAGCAGCGTAGGGGACAATCAGCCCCAGCATTTT.

V is TRBV19 and J is TRBJ2-5; D call uncertain. CDR3 size: 13 residues. The V gene's germline CDR1 is LNHDA and CDR2 SQIVND (reference sequence). The V and J ends lost 3 bases and 4 bases respectively, with 9 bases between them. The CDR3 loop reads CASSIGSTETQYF. CDR3 DNA: TGTGCCAGTAGTATTGGCTCTACAGAGACCCAGTACTTC.

With regard to this clone: One end of the junction fails to match germline, which may point to a read error. V is TRBV7-7 and J is TRBJ2-5; the D call may be TRBD1 or TRBD2 (5 bases each). CDR1 is SSHAT, CDR2 FNYEAQ, per germline (reference sequence). The CDR3 runs to 16 residues. The CDR3 DNA sequence: TGTGCTAGCAGCTCGACCGGGGTGGGGCGCGGAGAGACCCAGTACTTC. The encoded protein is CASSSTGVGRGETQYF.